This T cell receptor beta chain was documented in a study of blood T cell repertoires in COVID-19. Study-wide context: Donors in the United States, Italy and Spain gave samples during acute or convalescent COVID-19. Sample material is recorded as cDNA or gDNA derived from T cells, B-cell-depleted T cells, or PBMCs.

In the authors' methods: Counts of nucleated cells, estimated from reference gene primer amplification, were obtained. Generated by immunoSEQ multiplex PCR, the TCRdb table keeps only in-frame clones and is missing some. D and trimming were read from the DNA, whereas the V and J calls and clone size are those reported in that table. This sample has about 100,000 clones; approximately 86% occur once, and the top ten carry approximately 2.9%. The CDR3 has 14 residues. The V and J ends lost 6 bases and 6 bases, in that order; junction bases with no gene match: 5. Germline CDR1 SNHLY, CDR2 FYNNEI. The sequence derives from a man aged 50-60 years with active or convalescent COVID-19. Sequencing was carried out using peripheral blood. This rearrangement joins TRBV2 to TRBJ2-1; 10 bases map to TRBD1. CDR3 sequence reads: CASSPGQGFNEQFF. Written as DNA, the CDR3 is TGTGCCAGCAGCCCGGGACAGGGGTTCAATGAGCAGTTCTTC.